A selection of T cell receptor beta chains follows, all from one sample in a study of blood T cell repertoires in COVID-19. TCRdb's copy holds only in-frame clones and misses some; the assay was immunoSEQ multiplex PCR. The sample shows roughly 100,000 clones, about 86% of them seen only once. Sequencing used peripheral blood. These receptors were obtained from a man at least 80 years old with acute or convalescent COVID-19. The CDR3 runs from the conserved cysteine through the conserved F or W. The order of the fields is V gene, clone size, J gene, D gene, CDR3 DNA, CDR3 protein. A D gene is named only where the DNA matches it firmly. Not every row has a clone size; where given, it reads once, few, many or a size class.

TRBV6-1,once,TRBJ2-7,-,TGTGCCAGCAGTGAAGTGAACAGGGCCTACGAGCAGTACTTC,CASSEVNRAYEQYF
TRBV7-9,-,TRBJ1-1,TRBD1,TGTGCCAGCAGCCCCGGACAGGTGAAAGCTTTCTTT,CASSPGQVKAFF
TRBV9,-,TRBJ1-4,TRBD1,TGTGCCAGCAGCGTAGAAGGGACAGGGGCTAGGAAACTGTTTTTT,CASSVEGTGARKLFF
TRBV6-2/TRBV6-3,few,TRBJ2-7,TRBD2,TGTGCCAGCAGTAGGACTAGCGGGAGAAGAGACGAGCAGTACTTC,CASSRTSGRRDEQYF
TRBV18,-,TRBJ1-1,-,TGTGCCAGCTCACCACCAGGGGCAGGGGCTGAAGCTTTCTTT,CASSPPGAGAEAFF
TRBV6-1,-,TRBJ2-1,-,TGTGCCAGCAGTGAAGCGCGCGGTAGCTTTCTGGGCAATGAGCAGTTCTTC,CASSEARGSFLGNEQFF
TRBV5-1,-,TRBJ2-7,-,TGCGCCAGCAGCTTATTCGGAAGGGCGGGGGAGCAGTACTTC,CASSLFGRAGEQYF
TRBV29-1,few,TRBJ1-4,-,TGCAGCGTAGAGACAGGCAGTAATGAAAAACTGTTTTTT,CSVETGSNEKLFF
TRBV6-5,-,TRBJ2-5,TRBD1,TGTGCCAGCAGCCTGGGACAGTACCAAGAGACCCAGTACTTC,CASSLGQYQETQYF
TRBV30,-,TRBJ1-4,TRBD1,TGTGCCGGACAGGGGGCTAATGAAAAACTGTTTTTT,CAGQGANEKLFF
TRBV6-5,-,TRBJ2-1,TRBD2,TGTGCCAGCAGTTACGAGCGGGGTTACAATGAGCAGTTCTTC,CASSYERGYNEQFF
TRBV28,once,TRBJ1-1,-,TGTGCCAGCAGTTTAGGGCAGGGGAAGGCTGAAGCTTTCTTT,CASSLGQGKAEAFF
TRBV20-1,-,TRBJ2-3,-,TGCAGTGCTGGGCCCGCGGATACGCAGTATTTT,CSAGPADTQYF
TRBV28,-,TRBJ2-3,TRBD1,TGTGCCAGCAGTCTCCCAAATCTACAGGGGAGAGATACGCAGTATTTT,CASSLPNLQGRDTQYF
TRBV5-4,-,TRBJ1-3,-,TGTGCCAGCAGCTTGGCCGCCCAGGGAATGGGAAACACCATATATTTT,CASSLAAQGMGNTIYF
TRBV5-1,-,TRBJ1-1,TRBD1,TGCGCCAGCAGCTTGGTAGCCGGGACAGTTATGAACACTGAAGCTTTCTTT,CASSLVAGTVMNTEAFF
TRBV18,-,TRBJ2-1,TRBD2,TGTGCCAGCTCAGCTCTAGCGGGGCACTACAATGAGCAGTTCTTC,CASSALAGHYNEQFF
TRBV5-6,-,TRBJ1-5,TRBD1,TGTGCCAGCAGTCCGCAGGGGGGTAGCAATCAGCCCCAGCATTTT,CASSPQGGSNQPQHF
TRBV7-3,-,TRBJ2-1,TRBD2,TGTGCCAGCAGCCTCTACCATGGGACTAGCGGGATCAATGAGCAGTTCTTC,CASSLYHGTSGINEQFF
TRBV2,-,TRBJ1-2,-,TGTGCCAGCAGTGAAGGAGGTCTCAGTGGCTACACCTTC,CASSEGGLSGYTF
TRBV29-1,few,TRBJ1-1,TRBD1,TGCAGCACATTAACAGGGGGCACTGAAGCTTTCTTT,CSTLTGGTEAFF
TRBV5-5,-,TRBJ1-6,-,TGTGCCAGCAGCTCCCGGGAGAATAATTCACCCCTCCACTTT,CASSSRENNSPLHF
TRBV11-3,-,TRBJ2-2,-,TGTGCCAGCAGCTTAGTGGAGACCGGGGAGCTGTTTTTT,CASSLVETGELFF
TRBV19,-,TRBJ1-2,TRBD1,TGTGCCAGTAGTAGGGACAGGCGCTATGGCTACACCTTC,CASSRDRRYGYTF
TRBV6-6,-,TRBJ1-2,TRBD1,TGTGCCAGCAGTTACACGGGACAGGGAGTGGGCGGCTACACCTTC,CASSYTGQGVGGYTF
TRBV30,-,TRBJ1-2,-,TGTGCCTGGGTACGGTCAGGGGTGAATGGCTACACCTTC,CAWVRSGVNGYTF
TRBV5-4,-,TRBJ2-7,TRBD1,TGTGCCAGCAGCCCTGGACAGGGTAGAACCTACGAGCAGTACTTC,CASSPGQGRTYEQYF
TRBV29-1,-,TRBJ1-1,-,TGCAGCGGGACGGACGGGATGAACACTGAAGCTTTCTTT,CSGTDGMNTEAFF
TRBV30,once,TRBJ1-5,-,TGTGCCTGGAATAATAGCCCCAATCAGCCCCAGCATTTT,CAWNNSPNQPQHF
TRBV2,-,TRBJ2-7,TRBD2,TGTGCCACCGTAACACTAGCGGGAGTCTACGAGCAGTACTTC,CATVTLAGVYEQYF
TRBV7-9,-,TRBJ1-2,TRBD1,TGTGCCAGCAGCCCGCGACAGGGCACGGGCTACACCTTC,CASSPRQGTGYTF
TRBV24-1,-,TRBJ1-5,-,TGTGCCACCAGTGATTCTCAGGTTAATCAGCCCCAGCATTTT,CATSDSQVNQPQHF
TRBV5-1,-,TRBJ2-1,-,TGCGCCAGCAGCTTGGGCGCGGGGAGCTCCTACAATGAGCAGTTCTTC,CASSLGAGSSYNEQFF
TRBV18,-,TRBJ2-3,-,TGTGCCAGCTCACCACGCACAGGATCAGCAGATACGCAGTATTTT,CASSPRTGSADTQYF
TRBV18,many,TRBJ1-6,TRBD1,TGTGCCAGCGGCCCATCGACAGGGATTAATTCACCCCTCCACTTT,CASGPSTGINSPLHF
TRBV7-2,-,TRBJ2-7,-,TGTGCCAGCAGCTTAGTCGCCTACAGGGAGAGATACGAGCAGTACTTC,CASSLVAYRERYEQYF
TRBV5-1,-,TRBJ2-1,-,TGCGCCAGCAGCTTCGTCGGCGTAAGGAGATCAGGGAATGAGCAGTTCTTC,CASSFVGVRRSGNEQFF
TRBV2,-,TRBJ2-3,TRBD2,TGTGCCAGCACCAGGTCGGGGGGGCAGTATTTT,CASTRSGGQYF
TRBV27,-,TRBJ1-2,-,TGTGCCAGCAGTTTTAACAGGGCATATGGCTACACCTTC,CASSFNRAYGYTF
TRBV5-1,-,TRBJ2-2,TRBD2,TGCGCCAGCACAACCGGGACTAGCGGGAGACAGAACACCGGGGAGCTGTTTTTT,CASTTGTSGRQNTGELFF
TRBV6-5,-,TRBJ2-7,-,TGTGCCAGCAGTTCGTTTTCCTACGAGCAGTACTTC,CASSSFSYEQYF
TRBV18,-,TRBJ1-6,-,TGTGCCAGCTCGCCGCCGACAGGCAATAATTCACCCCTCCACTTT,CASSPPTGNNSPLHF
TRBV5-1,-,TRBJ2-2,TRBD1,TGCGCCAGCAGCTCCACAGGGGGCTCGAAGGAGCTGTTTTTT,CASSSTGGSKELFF
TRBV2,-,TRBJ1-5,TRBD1,TGTGCCAGCAGTTCCCGGCGTCGGGACAGGGTTAATAGCAATCAGCCCCAGCATTTT,CASSSRRRDRVNSNQPQHF
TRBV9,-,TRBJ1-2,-,TGTGCCAGCAGCGTAACCAATACAGACTATGGCTACACCTTC,CASSVTNTDYGYTF
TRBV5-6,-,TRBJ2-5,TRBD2,TGTGCCAGCAGCTTGGCCATTCTAGCGGGAAGCCAAGAGACCCAGTACTTC,CASSLAILAGSQETQYF
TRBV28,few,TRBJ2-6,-,TGTGCCAGCAGTCCCCCGGACAGTTCTGGGGCCAACGTCCTGACTTTC,CASSPPDSSGANVLTF
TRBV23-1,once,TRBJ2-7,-,TGCGCCAGCAGTCAATTAAATGGAGGCGGGGGCCAATACGAGCAGTACTTC,CASSQLNGGGGQYEQYF